One sample yielded the 29 T cell receptor beta chains listed below, sequenced in a study of T-cell memory formation after mild COVID-19. Via MiXCR, TCRdb re-called the 5' RACE reads, giving one row per CDR3 protein. The repertoire holds some 31,000 distinct CDR3 sequences, with around 10% as singletons. The sample comprised PBMCs or a T cell subset sorted from them (not recorded which). These TCRs come from an adult woman who had mild COVID-19 (a few samples of this study predate the infection). Cell type and time point are not known.

This clonotype was counted ten times or more. The chain employs TRBV9 and TRBJ2-2; D is ambiguous. Germline values: CDR1 SGDLS, CDR2 YYNGEE. The CDR3 loop spans 15 amino acids. The ends were cut back, 0 bases at V and 2 bases at J, with 8 bases in the middle. The CDR3 bases are TGTGCCAGCAGCGTAGGGCCAGTCAACACCGGGGAGCTGTTTTTT. It is translated as CASSVGPVNTGELFF.

Ten or more counts support this clonotype. The chain links TRBV29-1 to TRBJ2-3; D uncertain. Per the germline V gene, CDR1 is SQVTM and CDR2 is ANQGSEA. V was clipped by 0 bases and J by 7 bases, with 5 bases between them. The CDR3 loop spans 11 amino acids. The CDR3 nucleotides read TGCAGCGTTGAAGATGGCTATACGCAGTATTTT. This sequence encodes CSVEDGYTQYF.

This clonotype was counted ten times or more. The chain recombines TRBV18 with TRBJ2-7, with D perhaps matching TRBD2 (6 bases). Between the trimmed V and J ends, which lost 1 base and 0 bases, there was a span of 13 bases. Per the germline V gene, CDR1 is KGHSH and CDR2 is LQKENI. The CDR3 spans 16 residues. The chain's CDR3 is CASSPRAGIDSYEQYF. DNA for the CDR3: TGTGCCAGCTCACCACGGGCGGGAATCGACTCCTACGAGCAGTACTTC.

This clonotype showed up many times. The chain joins TRBV5-1 to TRBJ1-1; D is perhaps TRBD1 (6 bases). V was clipped by 1 base and J by 3 bases, with 10 bases between them. The CDR3 loop spans 14 amino acids. Germline loops: CDR1 SGHRS, CDR2 YFSETQ. The CDR3, as DNA: TGCGCCAGCAGCTTGCGGGGGGGGCACACTGAAGCTTTCTTT. Its translation is CASSLRGGHTEAFF.

This clonotype was seen at least ten times. This chain connects TRBV20-1 to TRBJ1-1, with a weak D call TRBD1 (6 bases). This CDR3 has 13 amino acids. CDR1 and CDR2 from the germline V gene are DFQATT and SNEGSKA (reference sequence). With 0 bases removed from V and 8 bases from J, the gap between germline ends came to 13 bases. As DNA, the CDR3 is TGCAGTGCTAGAGATCTTAGAGGGACAGAAGCTTTCTTT. It specifies CSARDLRGTEAFF.

This clonotype was recorded many times. The chain uses TRBV20-1 and TRBJ1-6, with D hard to call. The V and J ends lost 0 bases and 7 bases respectively, with 7 bases between them. Germline assignment: CDR1 DFQATT and CDR2 SNEGSKA (reference sequence). The CDR3 has 13 amino acids. The CDR3 bases are TGCAGTGCTAGAGATCGAAGGAATTCACCCCTCCACTTT. The encoded protein is CSARDRRNSPLHF.

This clonotype has ten or more counts. The chain links TRBV3-1 to TRBJ2-2; 11 nucleotides align to TRBD2. Losses at the gene ends were 5 bases for V and 4 bases for J; bases not matched to a gene: 6. The CDR3 consists of 16 residues. Germline assignment: CDR1 LGHDT and CDR2 YNNKEL (reference sequence). CDR3 sequence reads: CASSNLGLAGTGELFF. CDR3 in DNA: TGTGCCAGCAGCAACCTCGGACTAGCGGGCACCGGGGAGCTGTTTTTT.

Ten or more counts support this clonotype. The chain has TRBV29-1 and TRBJ1-1; 8 positions agree with TRBD1. Looked up from germline, CDR1 is SQVTM and CDR2 is ANQGSEA. J gave up 1 base and V 5 bases, and 3 bases lay outside the gene matches. The CDR3 spans 13 residues. This CDR3 is CSVIQGGNTEAFF. The DNA for the CDR3 is TGCAGCGTTATACAGGGGGGGAACACTGAAGCTTTCTTT.

There are many counts of this clonotype. The gene calls are TRBV12-3 or TRBV12-4 and TRBJ2-1; the D gene is possibly TRBD1 (5 bases). This CDR3 is 14 amino acids long. The V and J ends lost 5 bases and 5 bases respectively, with 13 bases between them. The CDR3 DNA reads TGTGCCAGCAGTCTACCCCAGGGAAACAATGAGCAGTTCTTC. Protein sequence: CASSLPQGNNEQFF.

The count of this clonotype is one. The V gene is TRBV7-2, the J gene TRBJ1-1, with D possibly matching TRBD1 (5 bases). Germline V CDR1 and CDR2: SGHTA, FQGNSA. The CDR3 is made up of 15 amino acids. The V and J ends lost 1 base and 4 bases respectively, with 13 bases between them. This CDR3 reads CASSLVGEGSTEAFF. The CDR3, as DNA: TGTGCCAGCAGCTTAGTGGGGGAGGGGAGCACTGAAGCTTTCTTT.

This chain joins TRBV6-2 or TRBV6-3 and TRBJ2-5; D is possibly TRBD1 (6 bases). Germline-derived CDR1 and CDR2 are MNHEY and SVGEGT. This CDR3 region has 15 residues. V lost 5 bases and J lost 2, with 15 bases in between. Here the CDR3 reads CASSLPWGPQETQYF. CDR3 DNA: TGTGCCAGCAGTCTCCCCTGGGGGCCACAAGAGACCCAGTACTTC.

This clonotype was detected only once. This rearrangement joins TRBV13 to TRBJ2-2; 7 bases map to TRBD2. The CDR3 runs to 13 residues. From germline, CDR1 is PRHDT and CDR2 FYEKMQ (reference sequence). V was clipped by 5 bases and J by 7 bases; unmatched bases: 4. CDR3 region: CASSREENGELFF. The CDR3 coding sequence is TGTGCCAGCAGCCGGGAGGAGAACGGGGAGCTGTTTTTT.

This clonotype showed up many times. The rearrangement links TRBV18 to TRBJ1-2, with D perhaps TRBD1 (5 bases). Trimming removed 11 bases at V and 3 bases at J, with 16 bases between. Germline V lookup: CDR1 KGHSH, CDR2 LQKENI. The CDR3 has 13 residues. The DNA of the CDR3 is TGTGCCTCACACCCAGGGCGGGACTATGGCTACACCTTC. Translated, it gives CASHPGRDYGYTF.

In its sample, this clonotype was seen many times. The gene calls are TRBV7-8 and TRBJ2-1; TRBD2 might be the D (5 bases). The CDR3 spans 17 residues. The germline V gene has CDR1 SGHVS and CDR2 FQNEAQ. Trimming cost V 1 base and J 0 bases, with 13 bases left between them. CDR3 in amino acids: CASSLEERLHSYNEQFF. In nucleotides, the CDR3 is TGTGCCAGCAGCTTAGAGGAGCGGTTGCACTCCTACAATGAGCAGTTCTTC.

This clonotype occurred many times. The rearrangement uses TRBV24-1 and TRBJ2-1; 10 bases line up with TRBD1. From germline, CDR1 is KGHDR and CDR2 SFDVKD. V dropped 4 bases and J dropped 7; count of bases not matched to a gene: 6. This CDR3 has 15 amino acids. CDR3 sequence (DNA): TGTGCCACCAGTGAGTACGGACAGGGGGTAAATGAGCAGTTCTTC. This encodes CATSEYGQGVNEQFF.

In this sample, this clonotype turned up many times. V gene TRBV12-3 or TRBV12-4 combines with J gene TRBJ1-2; tentative D call: TRBD1 (5 bases). Deletions cut 6 bases from V and 14 bases from J, with 19 bases between. This CDR3 is 12 amino acids long. CDR3 sequence reads: CASRRDRASATF. The DNA for the CDR3 is TGTGCCAGCAGGCGGGACCGGGCCTCGGCTACCTTC.

This clonotype has a count of ten or more. The chain employs TRBV24-1 and TRBJ2-3; 8 positions agree with TRBD2. Germline CDR1 reads KGHDR; CDR2 reads SFDVKD. This CDR3 has 18 residues. V gave up 4 bases and J gave up 2 bases; unmatched junction bases: 13. The DNA for the CDR3 is TGTGCCACCAGTGACCCCGAGCGGGGGCCCGCCTTCACAGATACGCAGTATTTT. Encoded protein: CATSDPERGPAFTDTQYF.

At least ten counts were recorded for this clonotype. The chain joins TRBV6-5 to TRBJ2-4; D is ambiguous. Germline CDR1 reads MNHEY; CDR2 reads SVGAGI. This CDR3 spans 16 amino acids. Trimming removed 0 bases from V and 6 bases from J, with 15 bases in between. Here the CDR3 reads CASSYSIGPTINIQYF. CDR3 nucleotides: TGTGCCAGCAGTTACTCGATAGGCCCAACAATAAACATTCAGTACTTC.

In its sample, this clonotype was seen many times. This chain joins TRBV5-4 and TRBJ2-1; 11 nucleotides agree with TRBD2. This CDR3 has 15 amino acids. Per the germline V gene, CDR1 is SGHNT and CDR2 is YYREEE (reference sequence). V lost 4 bases and J lost 2; bases outside the gene matches: 2. The CDR3 loop reads CASSRSGGAYNEQFF. Here the CDR3 DNA reads TGTGCCAGCAGCCGTAGCGGGGGGGCCTACAATGAGCAGTTCTTC.

There are many counts of this clonotype. The chain links TRBV6-5 to TRBJ1-3; the D is unclear. The CDR3 is made up of 14 amino acids. The germline V and J ends were trimmed by 6 bases and 4 bases, with 13 bases remaining between them. Germline CDR1 reads MNHEY; CDR2 reads SVGAGI. In nucleotides, the CDR3 is TGTGCCAGCAGCACGACCAAGACGGGAAACACCATATATTTT. Translating gives CASSTTKTGNTIYF.

V usage is TRBV12-3 or TRBV12-4 and J usage is TRBJ1-1, with 7 bases that match TRBD1. The junction had 5 bases not matched to a gene; V was cut back by 6 bases and J by 4 bases. The CDR3 runs to 13 residues. DNA of the CDR3: TGTGCCAGCAGGACAGGGTCGATCACTGAAGCTTTCTTT. Translation: CASRTGSITEAFF.

This clonotype was observed many times. The V call is TRBV18, the J call TRBJ1-2; TRBD1 matches at 9 bases. The V and J ends lost 0 bases and 6 bases, in that order; junction bases with no gene match: 8. This CDR3 spans 16 amino acids. CDR1 is KGHSH, CDR2 LQKENI, per germline. The CDR3 here is CASSPPVGTGIDGYTF. CDR3 nucleotide sequence: TGTGCCAGCTCACCACCGGTGGGGACAGGGATCGATGGCTACACCTTC.

This clonotype has at least ten counts. This rearrangement joins TRBV9 to TRBJ2-1; 8 positions agree with TRBD2. V lost 0 bases to trimming and J lost 1 base; unmatched junction nucleotides: 9. CDR1 SGDLS and CDR2 YYNGEE come from the germline V gene. The CDR3 is made up of 18 amino acids. The CDR3 region has the DNA TGTGCCAGCAGCGTAGGAGTTTATGGCGGGAGGTCCTACAATGAGCAGTTCTTC. As protein: CASSVGVYGGRSYNEQFF. Supplemented by reference TRBV9 and TRBJ2-1, the full variable domain reads DSGVTQTPKHLITATGQRVTLRCSPRSGDLSVYWYQQSLDQGLQFLIQYYNGEERAKGNILERFSAQQFPDLHSELNLSSLELGDSALYFCASSVGVYGGRSYNEQFFGPGTRLTVL.

This clonotype came up many times. Here the CDR3 DNA reads TGTGCCAGCAGCCAAAGCAACAATTCACCCCTCCACTTT. As protein: CASSQSNNSPLHF. The chain has TRBV3-1 and TRBJ1-6; no clear D gene. Trimming stripped 2 bases from V and 7 bases from J, with 6 bases between. CDR1 is LGHDT and CDR2 is YNNKEL in the germline V gene (reference sequence). The CDR3 has 13 residues.

The chain joins TRBV29-1 to TRBJ2-5, with TRBD2 as a possible D gene (6 bases). Trimming took 1 base from V and 5 from J, leaving 14 bases between them. This CDR3 contains 14 residues. Germline-derived CDR1 and CDR2 are SQVTM and ANQGSEA. CDR3: CSVEVPGDLETQYF. The CDR3 nucleotides read TGCAGCGTTGAAGTTCCCGGGGACTTGGAGACCCAGTACTTC.

This clonotype was seen many times. This chain connects TRBV7-9 to TRBJ1-2; D is ambiguous. Germline V CDR1 and CDR2: SEHNR, FQNEAQ (reference sequence). The CDR3 has 12 residues. Trimming cost V 5 bases and J 4 bases, with 8 bases left between them. The CDR3 is CASSAAFYGYTF. CDR3 nucleotide sequence: TGTGCCAGCAGCGCGGCCTTCTATGGCTACACCTTC.

This clonotype was recorded many times. V and J are TRBV3-1 and TRBJ2-3, with D tentatively TRBD1 (5 bases). V lost 3 bases to trimming and J lost 3 bases, with 10 bases between them. The CDR3 loop spans 14 amino acids. The germline V gene has CDR1 LGHDT and CDR2 YNNKEL (reference sequence). The DNA for the CDR3 is TGTGCCAGCAGCCACGGCAGGGTGACAGATACGCAGTATTTT. This translates into CASSHGRVTDTQYF.

The V and J genes are TRBV5-1 and TRBJ2-1; D is perhaps TRBD1 or TRBD2 (5 bases each). The V end was cut by 3 bases, the J end by 6 bases, with 19 bases between. The V gene's germline CDR1 is SGHRS and CDR2 YFSETQ. This CDR3 region has 16 residues. CDR3 sequence (DNA): TGCGCCAGCAGCTCCTACGGGACGGAGAGTGGCAATGAGCAGTTCTTC. It is translated as CASSSYGTESGNEQFF. The full variable domain, its missing parts supplied by reference TRBV5-1 and TRBJ2-1, is KAGVTQTPRYLIKTRGQQVTLSCSPISGHRSVSWYQQTPGQGLQFLFEYFSETQRNKGNFPGRFSGRQFSNSRSEMNVSTLELGDSALYLCASSSYGTESGNEQFFGPGTRLTVL.

This clonotype has at least ten counts. This chain uses TRBV5-5 with TRBJ2-7, with 7 bases identical to TRBD2. The CDR3 spans 18 residues. Germline loops: CDR1 SGHKS, CDR2 YYEKEE (reference sequence). The V and J ends lost 0 bases and 0 bases, in that order; junction bases with no gene match: 12. The CDR3 is CASSLEAYHGRTSYEQYF. The CDR3, as DNA: TGTGCCAGCAGCTTGGAGGCCTACCACGGGAGGACCTCCTACGAGCAGTACTTC.